The 13 T cell receptor beta chains below come from one sample, sequenced in a study of long-term antiretroviral therapy in people with HIV. Samples were assayed with immunoSEQ v3.0 at survey level. Generated by immunoSEQ multiplex PCR, the TCRdb table keeps only in-frame clones and is missing some. The sample holds 20,000 to 30,000 clones, 75% to 85% seen once. Sequencing used unsorted PBMCs, obtained 3 years after starting antiretroviral therapy. The receptors derive from a man in his fifties with HIV.

The chain links TRBV6-5 to TRBJ1-1; D unresolved. From germline, CDR1 is MNHEY and CDR2 SVGAGI. V shed 7 bases and J shed 7 bases, with 16 bases lying between them. This CDR3 region has 13 residues. The chain's CDR3 is CASTPKGLSEAFF. CDR3 DNA sequence: TGTGCCAGCACCCCAAAAGGGTTGAGTGAAGCTTTCTTT.

V is TRBV29-1 and J is TRBJ2-7, with 7 bases lining up with TRBD1. Germline assignment: CDR1 SQVTM and CDR2 ANQGSEA. The CDR3 covers 11 residues. V trimming: 4 bases; J trimming: 4 bases; junction bases outside the gene matches: 1. Written as DNA, the CDR3 is TGCAGCGTTGCAGGGGGTTACGAGCAGTACTTC. Its protein is CSVAGGYEQYF.

The chain has TRBV28 and TRBJ1-5, with D possibly being TRBD1 (6 bases). V gave up 4 bases and J gave up 9 bases, with 31 bases separating them. The germline gives CDR1 MDHEN, CDR2 SYDVKM. The CDR3 has 19 residues. CDR3 sequence: CASSWQGIKIRAVMRPQHF. In nucleotides, the CDR3 is TGTGCCAGCAGTTGGCAGGGGATCAAAATCCGGGCTGTGATGCGGCCCCAGCATTTT. Based on the CDR3 plus reference TRBV28 and TRBJ1-5, the full variable domain is DVKVTQSSRYLVKRTGEKVFLECVQDMDHENMFWYRQDPGLGLRLIYFSYDVKMKEKGDIPEGYSVSREKKERFSLILESASTNQTSMYLCASSWQGIKIRAVMRPQHFGDGTRLSIL.

V and J are TRBV18 and TRBJ2-7; 7 bases align to TRBD1. The length of the CDR3 is 16 residues. With 0 bases clipped from V and 1 base from J, the junction kept 6 bases outside the gene matches. The germline V gene encodes CDR1 KGHSH and CDR2 LQKENI. CDR3 amino acids: CASSPPREGASYEQYF. As DNA, the CDR3 is TGTGCCAGCTCACCACCGAGAGAGGGGGCTTCCTACGAGCAGTACTTC.

V usage is TRBV6-6 and J usage is TRBJ2-7; D perhaps matches TRBD2 (5 bases). CDR3 length: 13 residues. Germline CDR1 is MNHNY and CDR2 is SVGAGI (reference sequence). V lost 5 bases and J lost 2, with 10 bases in between. CDR3 sequence: CASSGRTTYEQYF. CDR3 DNA sequence: TGTGCCAGCAGTGGGAGAACAACCTACGAGCAGTACTTC.

V and J are TRBV2 and TRBJ2-2; 10 nucleotides align to TRBD2. The CDR3 runs 15 residues. Trimming removed 4 bases from V and 5 bases from J; junction bases left unmatched: 4. Germline-derived CDR1 and CDR2 are SNHLY and FYNNEI. The CDR3 region has the DNA TGTGCCAGCAGTGGGAAGCGGGGGGGTACCGGGGAGCTGTTTTTT. It specifies CASSGKRGGTGELFF. The full variable domain, with the rest looked up from reference TRBV2 and TRBJ2-2, is EPEVTQTPSHQVTQMGQEVILRCVPISNHLYFYWYRQILGQKVEFLVSFYNNEISEKSEIFDDQFSVERPDGSNFTLKIRSTKLEDSAMYFCASSGKRGGTGELFFGEGSRLTVL.

This clone was counted a few times. This chain connects TRBV5-4 to TRBJ2-7; TRBD1 matches at 9 bases. This CDR3 comprises 12 residues. J was trimmed by 6 bases and V by 4 bases; bases with no gene match: 2. Germline loops: CDR1 SGHNT, CDR2 YYREEE (reference sequence). The CDR3 bases are TGTGCCAGCAGCGACAGGGGGGCCGAGCAGTACTTC. Translation gives CASSDRGAEQYF.

The rearrangement uses TRBV29-1 and TRBJ1-2; a possible D gene is TRBD1 (6 bases). Germline V gives CDR1 SQVTM, CDR2 ANQGSEA. This CDR3 is built from 16 residues. With 7 bases removed from V and 0 bases from J, the gap between germline ends came to 21 bases. The CDR3 sequence: CSARALTGTTNYGYTF. The CDR3 coding sequence is TGCAGCGCCCGAGCGCTCACAGGGACGACTAACTATGGCTACACCTTC.

The rearrangement joins TRBV27 to TRBJ1-1; no clear D. Per the germline V gene, CDR1 is MNHEY and CDR2 is SMNVEV (reference sequence). Between the trimmed V and J ends, which lost 2 bases and 3 bases, there was a span of 7 bases. The CDR3 contains 13 residues. The CDR3 reads CASSLKGYTEAFF. CDR3 sequence (DNA): TGTGCCAGCAGTTTAAAAGGGTACACTGAAGCTTTCTTT.

The chain uses TRBV5-6 and TRBJ2-2, with TRBD2 as a possible D gene (6 bases). Between the trimmed V and J ends, which lost 0 bases and 6 bases, there was a span of 6 bases. The CDR3 has 13 residues. The germline gives CDR1 SGHDT, CDR2 YYEEEE. CDR3 sequence: CASSLGGAGELFF. The CDR3 bases are TGTGCCAGCAGCTTGGGGGGGGCCGGGGAGCTGTTTTTT.

This chain joins TRBV5-6 and TRBJ1-1; tentative D call: TRBD1 (5 bases). V was shortened by 4 bases and J by 3 bases, with 19 bases between the two germline ends. The CDR3 consists of 16 residues. Germline V gives CDR1 SGHDT, CDR2 YYEEEE. The CDR3 coding sequence is TGTGCCAGCAGCCCCCTGAGAAGGGACTGGGACACTGAAGCTTTCTTT. It is translated as CASSPLRRDWDTEAFF.

CDR3 amino acids: CASSRDRSYEQYF. The DNA for the CDR3 is TGCGCCAGCAGCCGGGACAGAAGCTACGAGCAGTACTTC. The chain is built from TRBV4-3 and TRBJ2-7; 7 nucleotides agree with TRBD1. The CDR3 runs to 13 residues. Germline lookup yields CDR1 LGHNA and CDR2 YSLEER. The junction had 3 bases not matched to a gene; V was cut back by 4 bases and J by 3 bases.

The chain couples TRBV7-9 to TRBJ2-3; D uncertain. Germline V gene sequence: CDR1 SEHNR, CDR2 FQNEAQ (reference sequence). V was shortened by 1 base and J by 5 bases, with 13 bases between the two germline ends. CDR3 length: 15 amino acids. The CDR3 loop reads CASSLGSGIGDTQYF. The CDR3 DNA reads as TGTGCCAGCAGCTTAGGGTCTGGGATTGGAGATACGCAGTATTTT.